Sequencing of this T cell receptor (beta chain) was carried out in a study of shared clonotypes between healthy human individuals (TCRdb year 2020). Study-wide context: The cohort comprised a couple of women and a few men aged 18 to 49 years. Per donor, three plates each were used for CD4 naive and CD4 memory, two for CD8 naive, and one for CD8 memory. To estimate repertoire size and how much clonotype sharing occurs between individuals, the study deeply sequenced the blood TCR repertoires of several healthy adults. To increase sequencing depth and limit assay-specific biases, TCR repertoire library preparation and sequencing were carried out by different laboratories using diverse techniques. Leukapheresis yielded between about 0.94 and 9 billion PBMCs per donor.

Results the study describes overall, beyond this receptor: Clonotypes shared by all four sorted-subset donors showed higher generation probabilities than non-shared clonotypes. Based on pairwise subsampling, the degree of clonotype sharing among donors was expected to be affected by sequencing depth. Larger estimated clonotype richness was generally found for naive subsets than for memory subsets. Across a few donors, around 5% of naive CD4, 3% to 4% of naive CD8, roughly 2.2% of memory CD4, and about 0.4% of memory CD8 clonotypes were shared. Rarefaction of sorted-subset datasets indicated incomplete sequencing despite the large sequencing depth. Only blood was sampled, and tissue TCR repertoires likely differ from those in blood. Because the study included a small number of donors, the genetic and exposure-history diversity represented was limited.

From cysteine to phenylalanine, the CDR3 is 16 amino acids long. This entry keeps only the CDR3 DNA: 48 bases, framed from base 1. From the germline V gene, CDR1 is SGDLS and CDR2 is YYNGEE. A distance of 10 bases separates the germline ends of V and J, which lose 0 bases and 0 bases respectively. In regard to this clone: Its antigen target is currently unknown. Nothing much larger sits one base from this clone, and base qualities are not available.

For the CD8 naive samples, CD45RO-negative cells were positively selected for CCR7, yielding a CD45RA+CCR7+ population from which TemRA cells were excluded. Healthy HIV-negative adults with no recently reported acute infections or vaccinations were included as donors. Every donor was a Caucasian adult residing in Nashville, Tennessee, USA. Blood was collected by leukapheresis, and PBMCs were isolated by Ficoll-Histopaque density gradient centrifugation and then cryopreserved in liquid nitrogen vapor phase. Analytical flow cytometry was used to check the purity and quantity of every magnetically sorted T cell population. Genomic DNA was isolated from every sorted fraction and measured by UV absorbance on a Nanodrop 2000c. Using the deep immunoSEQ assay, TCR CDR3 regions were amplified from genomic DNA by multiplex PCR. Extracted genomic DNA from each cell subset was spread evenly across all wells of several immunoSEQ 96-well plates, with each plate serving as a replicate. For sorted subsets, 200 to 250 ng of genomic DNA, equivalent to 25,000 to 30,000 T cell genomes, went into each replicate PCR. The purified libraries were quantified using a Qubit 3.0 fluorometer, sized with a Bioanalyzer 2100, and then quantified again using the KAPA Library Quantification kit. Every immunoSEQ 96-well plate was sequenced on a dedicated single-read 150-cycle Illumina NextSeq 550 flow cell. For the original study's pipeline: The immunoSEQ output contained only junctional sequences without quality scores, so filtering could not match that applied to full-length reads. To assign V/J genes and CDR3, sequences were annotated using PyIR, a Python wrapper for IgBLAST v1.9, with IMGT germline references. Reads were removed for weak V/J assignments (E-value above 1e-6), missing CDR3, stop codons, out-of-frame junctions, or ambiguous translated residues. A V3J clonotype was defined by an identical inferred V gene, J gene, and CDR3 amino acid sequence. The percentage overlap between two repertoires was calculated by dividing the number of shared unique clonotypes by the size of the smaller repertoire. Richness of each repertoire was evaluated using RTK rarefaction, the Chao1 estimator, and Recon v2.1 estimates of unobserved clonotypes. Generation probabilities for all TCRbeta clonotypes obtained by the gDNA method from a few donors were computed using OLGA. What TCRdb holds here is the immuneACCESS table cut down to in-frame rearrangements. Part of the clones is not present; checked against another copy, under half of the missing clones reflect an unresolved V gene, and the others are unexplained. V, J and clone size derive from that table, while D and trimming were established from the DNA sequence. The sample records around 1,900,000 clones, 90% to 95% of which are singletons. The top ten constitute more than 1.5% of the sample.

Sequencing used naive CD8+ T cells from PBMCs. Taken with the paper, the label for cell subset or site translates to: CD45RA+CCR7+. The V and J segments used are TRBV9 and TRBJ1-3; the D gene assignment is ambiguous. This TCR was recovered from a man aged 18 to 35 in good health. Some clones in this sample may be carry-over from other donors' samples. The CDR3 protein is CASSVAPSSSGNTIYF. The nucleotides read TGTGCCAGCAGCGTAGCGCCCTCCAGCTCTGGAAACACCATATATTTT.